This TCR beta chain was identified during a study of cytomegalovirus exposure and HLA in healthy donors. Background on the study: The study placed 70% to 90% of its approximately 360 genotyped donors in the Caucasian-associated ancestry cluster.

Study results and caveats: Both high specificity and high sensitivity reportedly marked the classifier's diagnosis of cytomegalovirus status. TCR beta sequences numbering under 20,000 were associated with HLA alleles at 0.05 false discovery rate in a later analysis.

The junction had 8 bases not matched to a gene; V was cut back by 2 bases and J by 5 bases. This CDR3 spans 15 amino acids. Germline CDR1 reads SGHRS; CDR2 reads YFSETQ. Both 60 Vbeta primers and 13 Jbeta primers went into the PCR. Using immunoSEQ multiplex PCR, the repertoire was profiled, and TCRdb retains in-frame clones only, with some absent. The sample gives 95,000 to 120,000 clones, 60% to 80% of which show up once; approximately 5% is in the top ten. This clone was seen more than once but under ten times. Its antigen is currently unknown. The sequenced material came from PBMCs. This TCR derives from a woman aged 25 to 39 in good health and CMV-seropositive. This sequence joins TRBV5-1 and TRBJ1-2; 8 bases are a match to TRBD1. CDR3 amino acids: CASSFQGDRWYGYTF. The CDR3 DNA reads TGCGCCAGCAGCTTCCAGGGGGACAGGTGGTATGGCTACACCTTC.